The subject of this entry is one T cell receptor beta chain. The sample originates from a study of blood T cell repertoires in COVID-19. At the level of the study: PBMCs, B-cell-depleted T cells, or T cells provided the cDNA or gDNA that made up the material.

Germline CDR1 and CDR2: SEHNR and FQNEAQ (reference sequence). V trimming: 5 bases; J trimming: 6 bases; junction bases outside the gene matches: 6. The CDR3 contains 14 residues. Per the authors' pipeline: Amplified reference gene primers provided the basis for estimating nucleated cell counts. The table came from immunoSEQ multiplex PCR; TCRdb's copy has only in-frame clones and leaves some out. From that table come the V and J calls and clone size; the DNA was used to work out D and trimming. Seen here are some 250,000 clones, roughly 86% observed once, and the top ten hold about 0.74%. The specimen was peripheral blood. This sequence was found in a woman aged 25 to 45 with acute or convalescent COVID-19. J is TRBJ1-1 and V is TRBV7-9; the match to TRBD1 covers 10 bases. The CDR3: CASSPDRGRPEAFF. The CDR3 coding sequence is TGTGCCAGCAGCCCGGACAGGGGGAGGCCTGAAGCTTTCTTT. Full variable domain (missing parts from reference TRBV7-9 and TRBJ1-1): DTGVSQNPRHKITKRGQNVTFRCDPISEHNRLYWYRQTLGQGPEFLTYFQNEAQLEKSRLLSDRFSAERPKGSFSTLEIQRTEQGDSAMYLCASSPDRGRPEAFFGQGTRLTVV.